Listed below are T cell receptor beta chains from one sample, sequenced in a study of T-cell memory formation after mild COVID-19. In TCRdb, the 5' RACE reads were re-called with MiXCR into one record per CDR3 protein. Of fewer than 650,000 distinct CDR3 sequences in the sample, about 20% were seen once. Specimen: PBMCs or a T cell subset sorted from them (not recorded which). Receptors originate from an adult woman who had mild COVID-19 (a few samples of this study predate the infection). Cell type and time point are not known. CDR3s include the opening cysteine and the closing phenylalanine or tryptophan. The order of the fields is V gene, J gene, clone size, D gene, CDR3 protein, CDR3 DNA. D genes are given only for firm matches. Clone size appears in some rows only: once, few, many, or a class for an expanded clone.

>TRBV19|TRBJ1-1|-|-
CASRNSIRDTEAFF
TGTGCCAGTCGAAACAGTATTAGGGACACTGAAGCTTTCTTT
>TRBV7-8|TRBJ1-3|few|-
CASSLSWGPGNTIYF
TGTGCCAGCAGCCTTTCGTGGGGCCCTGGAAACACCATATATTTT
>TRBV5-6|TRBJ2-3|-|-
CASSPALRGGTDTQYF
TGTGCCAGCAGCCCCGCCCTCAGGGGAGGCACAGATACGCAGTATTTT
>TRBV25-1|TRBJ1-6|few|-
CASSEYGGGENSPLHF
TGTGCCAGCAGTGAATACGGCGGGGGTGAAAATTCACCCCTCCACTTT
>TRBV19|TRBJ2-2|few|TRBD1
CASSMVGQGTGELFF
TGTGCCAGTAGTATGGTGGGACAGGGGACCGGGGAGCTGTTTTTT
>TRBV7-9|TRBJ2-1|few|-
CASSDRTTYNEQFF
TGTGCCAGCAGTGACCGAACCACCTACAATGAGCAGTTCTTC
>TRBV5-4|TRBJ1-2|-|TRBD1
CASSPTGGRVDYGYTF
TGTGCCAGCAGCCCGACAGGGGGCCGGGTGGACTATGGCTACACCTTC
>TRBV18|TRBJ1-1|many|-
CASSPLRGGTEAFF
TGTGCCAGCTCACCACTTCGGGGAGGCACTGAAGCTTTCTTT
>TRBV7-2|TRBJ2-5|few|TRBD2
CASRAGTSGAQETQYF
TGTGCCAGCAGAGCCGGGACTAGCGGGGCACAAGAGACCCAGTACTTC
>TRBV4-3|TRBJ2-3|few|TRBD2
CASSQRGGGTDTQYF
TGCGCCAGCAGCCAACGGGGGGGGGGCACAGATACGCAGTATTTT
>TRBV12-5|TRBJ1-2|few|TRBD1
CASGSPGTGIYGYTF
TGTGCTAGTGGTTCGCCCGGGACAGGGATTTATGGCTACACCTTC
>TRBV7-8|TRBJ1-1|-|-
CASSLPPRGTEAFF
TGTGCCAGCAGCTTACCCCCTCGGGGGACTGAAGCTTTCTTT
>TRBV4-2|TRBJ2-3|-|-
CASSPQGGYTDTQYF
TGTGCCAGCAGCCCCCAGGGTGGTTACACAGATACGCAGTATTTT
>TRBV6-5|TRBJ2-2|-|TRBD1
CASSYEGTGVTGELFF
TGTGCCAGCAGTTACGAAGGGACAGGGGTCACCGGGGAGCTGTTTTTT
>TRBV27|TRBJ2-1|few|-
CASSRDFSSYNEQFF
TGTGCCAGCAGTCGGGACTTTAGCTCCTACAATGAGCAGTTCTTC
>TRBV7-8|TRBJ2-3|-|TRBD2
CASNELGRGADTQYF
TGTGCCAGCAACGAATTAGGTCGGGGGGCAGATACGCAGTATTTT
>TRBV12-3/TRBV12-4|TRBJ1-6|-|TRBD1
CASSLARDRADSPLHF
TGTGCCAGCAGTTTAGCCCGGGACAGGGCTGATTCACCCCTCCACTTT
>TRBV20-1|TRBJ2-3|-|TRBD2
CSARMGLAFFDTQYF
TGCAGTGCTAGAATGGGACTAGCTTTCTTCGATACGCAGTATTTT
>TRBV6-5|TRBJ1-2|-|-
CASSAGALLYTF
TGTGCCAGCAGTGCCGGGGCCCTTTTGTACACCTTC
>TRBV7-6|TRBJ2-7|-|-
CASSLPDSGTREQYF
TGTGCCAGCAGCCTCCCGGACTCGGGAACCAGGGAGCAGTACTTC
>TRBV18|TRBJ1-1|few|-
CASSPRDKNTEAFF
TGTGCCAGCTCACCACGGGACAAAAACACTGAAGCTTTCTTT
>TRBV11-2|TRBJ2-2|few|-
CASSLHSLGVSYTGELFF
TGTGCCAGCAGCCTTCATTCGCTCGGGGTTTCGTACACCGGGGAGCTGTTTTTT
>TRBV15|TRBJ2-7|-|-
CATSRVVDVIVYEQYF
TGTGCCACCAGCAGAGTTGTCGACGTAATTGTCTACGAGCAGTACTTC
>TRBV11-2|TRBJ2-1|many|-
CASSLDKGSYNEQFF
TGTGCCAGCAGCTTAGATAAGGGATCCTACAATGAGCAGTTCTTC
>TRBV3-1|TRBJ2-7|few|-
CASSPEVNYEQYF
TGTGCCAGCAGCCCAGAGGTGAACTACGAGCAGTACTTC
>TRBV5-5|TRBJ2-1|many|-
CASSFVLGKVAYNEQFF
TGTGCCAGCAGCTTTGTCCTTGGGAAGGTAGCCTACAATGAGCAGTTCTTC